This T cell receptor beta chain was found in a study of T-cell memory formation after mild COVID-19. The study's findings and limits: The study found contracting CD4+ clones mainly in CM and EM and contracting CD8+ clones in EMRA.

At least ten counts were recorded for this clonotype. What it binds is unknown. Using its own MiXCR run on the 5' RACE reads, TCRdb lists one record per CDR3 protein. The sample has approximately 180,000 distinct CDR3 sequences, 16% seen once. This sequence originates from an adult woman who had mild COVID-19 (a few samples of this study predate the infection). Cell type and time point are not known. Source material: PBMCs or a T cell subset sorted from them (not recorded which).

The chain's CDR3 is CASSSLWDSSYEQYF. The DNA for the CDR3 is TGTGCCAGCAGTAGTTTGTGGGACAGCTCCTACGAGCAGTACTTC. The V and J genes are TRBV12-3 or TRBV12-4 and TRBJ2-7; 7 bases fit TRBD1. CDR3 size: 15 residues. Unmatched junction bases numbered 7, after V lost 5 bases and J lost 0 bases.